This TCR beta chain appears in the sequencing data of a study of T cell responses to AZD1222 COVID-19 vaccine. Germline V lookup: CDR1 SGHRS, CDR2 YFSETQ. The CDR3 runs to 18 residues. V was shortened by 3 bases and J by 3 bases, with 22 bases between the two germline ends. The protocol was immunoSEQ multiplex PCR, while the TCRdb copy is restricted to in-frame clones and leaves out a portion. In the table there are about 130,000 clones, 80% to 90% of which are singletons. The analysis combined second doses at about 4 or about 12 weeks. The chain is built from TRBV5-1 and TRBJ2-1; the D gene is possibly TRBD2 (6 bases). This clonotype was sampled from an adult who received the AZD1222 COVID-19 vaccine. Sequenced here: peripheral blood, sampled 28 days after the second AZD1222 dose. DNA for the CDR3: TGCGCCAGCAGCTCGCCCTCACCCACTAGCACCGACTACAATGAGCAGTTCTTC. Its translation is CASSSPSPTSTDYNEQFF.